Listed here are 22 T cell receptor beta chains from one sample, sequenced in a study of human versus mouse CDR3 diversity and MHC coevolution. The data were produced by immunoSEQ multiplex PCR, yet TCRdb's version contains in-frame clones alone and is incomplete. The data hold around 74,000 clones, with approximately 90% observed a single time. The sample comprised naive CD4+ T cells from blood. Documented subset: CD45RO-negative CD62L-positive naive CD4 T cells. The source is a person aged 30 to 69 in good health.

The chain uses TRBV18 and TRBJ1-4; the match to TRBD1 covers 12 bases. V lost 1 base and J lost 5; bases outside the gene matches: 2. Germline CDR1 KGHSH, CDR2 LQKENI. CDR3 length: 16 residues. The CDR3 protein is CASSPQGTGGNEKLFF. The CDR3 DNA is TGTGCCAGCTCACCACAAGGGACAGGGGGCAATGAAAAACTGTTTTTT. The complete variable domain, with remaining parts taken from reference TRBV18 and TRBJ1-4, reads NAGVMQNPRHLVRRRGQEARLRCSPMKGHSHVYWYRQLPEEGLKFMVYLQKENIIDESGMPKERFSAEFPKEGPSILRIQQVVRGDSAAYFCASSPQGTGGNEKLFFGSGTQLSVL.

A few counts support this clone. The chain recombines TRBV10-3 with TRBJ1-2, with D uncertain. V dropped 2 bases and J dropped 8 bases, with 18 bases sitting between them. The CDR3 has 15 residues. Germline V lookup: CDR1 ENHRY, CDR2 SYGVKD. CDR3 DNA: TGTGCCATCAGTGAGAAGACTCCTGGTGCGGGGGGCTACACCTTC. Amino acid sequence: CAISEKTPGAGGYTF.

DNA of the CDR3: TGTGCCTGGAGTCTCACCTACGACACCATATATTTT. Its translation is CAWSLTYDTIYF. This sequence joins TRBV30 and TRBJ1-3, with D hard to call. V gave up 2 bases and J gave up 8 bases, with 10 bases separating them. Germline loops: CDR1 GTSNPN, CDR2 SVGIG (reference sequence). The CDR3 is made up of 12 amino acids.

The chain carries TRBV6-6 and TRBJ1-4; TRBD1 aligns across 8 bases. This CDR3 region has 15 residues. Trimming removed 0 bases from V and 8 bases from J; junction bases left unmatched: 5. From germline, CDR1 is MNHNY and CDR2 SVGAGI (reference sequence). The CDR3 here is CASSYSRQGREKLFF. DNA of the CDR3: TGTGCCAGCAGTTACTCGAGACAGGGGAGGGAAAAACTGTTTTTT.

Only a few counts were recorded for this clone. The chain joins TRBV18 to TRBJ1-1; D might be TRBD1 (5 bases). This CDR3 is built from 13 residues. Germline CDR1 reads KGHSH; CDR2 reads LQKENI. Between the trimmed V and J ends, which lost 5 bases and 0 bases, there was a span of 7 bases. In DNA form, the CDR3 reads TGTGCCAGCTCAGCGGGGGTGAACACTGAAGCTTTCTTT. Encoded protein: CASSAGVNTEAFF.

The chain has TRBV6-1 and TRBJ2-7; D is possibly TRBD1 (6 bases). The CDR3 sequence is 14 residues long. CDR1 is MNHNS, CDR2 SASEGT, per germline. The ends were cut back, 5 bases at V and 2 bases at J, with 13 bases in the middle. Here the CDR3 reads CASSPTGVTYEQYF. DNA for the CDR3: TGTGCCAGCAGTCCGACAGGCGTTACCTACGAGCAGTACTTC.

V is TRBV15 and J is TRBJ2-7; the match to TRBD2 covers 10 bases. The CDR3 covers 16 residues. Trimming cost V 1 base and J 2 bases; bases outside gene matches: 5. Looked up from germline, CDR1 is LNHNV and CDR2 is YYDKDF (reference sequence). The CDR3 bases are TGTGCCACCAGCAGAGTGCGGCTAGCGGGAGCCTACGAGCAGTACTTC. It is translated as CATSRVRLAGAYEQYF.

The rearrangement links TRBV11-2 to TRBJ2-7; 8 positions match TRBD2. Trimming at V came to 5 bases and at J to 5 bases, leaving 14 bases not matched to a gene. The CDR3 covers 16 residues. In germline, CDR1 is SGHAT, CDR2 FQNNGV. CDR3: CASSPGGGRLSDEQYF. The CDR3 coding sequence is TGTGCCAGCAGCCCCGGGGGCGGGAGGCTTTCGGACGAGCAGTACTTC.

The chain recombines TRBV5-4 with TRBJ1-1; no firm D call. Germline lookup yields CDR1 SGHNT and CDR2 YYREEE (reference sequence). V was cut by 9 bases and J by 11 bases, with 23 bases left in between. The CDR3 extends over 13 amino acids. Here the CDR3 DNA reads TGTGCCACCTCCCCGGGAGGCAGCCCCGGCGCTTTCTTT. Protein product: CATSPGGSPGAFF.

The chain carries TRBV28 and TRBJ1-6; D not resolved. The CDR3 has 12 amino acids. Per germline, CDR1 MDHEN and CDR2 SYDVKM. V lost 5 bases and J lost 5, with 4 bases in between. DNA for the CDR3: TGTGCCAGCAGTCTTAATAATTCACCCCTCCACTTT. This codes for CASSLNNSPLHF.

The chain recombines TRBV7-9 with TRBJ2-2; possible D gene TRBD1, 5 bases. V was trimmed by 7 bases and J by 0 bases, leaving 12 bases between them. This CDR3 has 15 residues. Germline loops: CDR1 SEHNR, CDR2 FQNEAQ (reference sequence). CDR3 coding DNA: TGTGCCAGCATCTCAAAGGGGCCGAACACCGGGGAGCTGTTTTTT. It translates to CASISKGPNTGELFF.

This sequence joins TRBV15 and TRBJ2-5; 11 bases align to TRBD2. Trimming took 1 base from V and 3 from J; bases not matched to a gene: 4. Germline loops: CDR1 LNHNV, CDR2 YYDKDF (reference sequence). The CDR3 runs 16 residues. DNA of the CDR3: TGTGCCACCAGCAGAGTACAGGGACTAGCGGAAGAGACCCAGTACTTC. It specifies CATSRVQGLAEETQYF. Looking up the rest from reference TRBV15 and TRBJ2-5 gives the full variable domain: DAMVIQNPRYQVTQFGKPVTLSCSQTLNHNVMYWYQQKSSQAPKLLFHYYDKDFNNEADTPDNFQSRRPNTSFCFLDIRSPGLGDTAMYLCATSRVQGLAEETQYFGPGTRLLVL.

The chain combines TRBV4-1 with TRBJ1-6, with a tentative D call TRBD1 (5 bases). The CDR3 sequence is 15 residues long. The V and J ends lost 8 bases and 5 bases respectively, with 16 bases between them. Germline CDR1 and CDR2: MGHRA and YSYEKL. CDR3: CASAWGEIDNSPLHF. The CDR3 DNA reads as TGCGCCAGCGCTTGGGGCGAAATTGATAATTCACCCCTCCACTTT.

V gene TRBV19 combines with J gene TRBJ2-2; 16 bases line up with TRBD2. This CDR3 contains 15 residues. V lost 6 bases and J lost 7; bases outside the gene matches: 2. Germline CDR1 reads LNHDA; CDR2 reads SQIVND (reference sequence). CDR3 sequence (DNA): TGTGCCAGTAGGGGACTAGCGGGAGGGAACGGGGAGCTGTTTTTT. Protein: CASRGLAGGNGELFF.

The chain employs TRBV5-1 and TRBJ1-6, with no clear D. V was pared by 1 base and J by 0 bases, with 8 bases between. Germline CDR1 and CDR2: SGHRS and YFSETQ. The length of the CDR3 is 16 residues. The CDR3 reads CASSLSGSSYNSPLHF. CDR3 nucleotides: TGCGCCAGCAGCTTGAGCGGGAGCTCCTATAATTCACCCCTCCACTTT.

The CDR3 protein is CASSLAPGLAGGPDEQFF. The CDR3 nucleotides read TGTGCCAGCAGCTTAGCCCCTGGACTAGCGGGGGGGCCGGATGAGCAGTTCTTC. This chain links TRBV7-2 with TRBJ2-1, with 15 positions matching TRBD2. Losses at the gene ends were 0 bases for V and 8 bases for J; bases not matched to a gene: 8. CDR3 size: 18 residues. The V gene's germline CDR1 is SGHTA and CDR2 FQGNSA.

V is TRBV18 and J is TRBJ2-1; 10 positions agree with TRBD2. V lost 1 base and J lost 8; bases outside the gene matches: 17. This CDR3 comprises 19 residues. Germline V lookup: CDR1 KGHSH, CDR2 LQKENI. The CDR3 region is CASSPRVRVQRGGLDEQFF. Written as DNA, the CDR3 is TGTGCCAGCTCACCACGAGTACGCGTTCAGCGGGGGGGCCTTGATGAGCAGTTCTTC.

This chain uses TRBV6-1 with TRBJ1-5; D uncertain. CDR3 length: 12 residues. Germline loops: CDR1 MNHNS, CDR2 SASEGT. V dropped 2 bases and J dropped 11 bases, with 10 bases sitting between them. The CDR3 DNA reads TGTGCCAGCAGTGAATCCCCCGGTGCCCAGCATTTT. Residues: CASSESPGAQHF.

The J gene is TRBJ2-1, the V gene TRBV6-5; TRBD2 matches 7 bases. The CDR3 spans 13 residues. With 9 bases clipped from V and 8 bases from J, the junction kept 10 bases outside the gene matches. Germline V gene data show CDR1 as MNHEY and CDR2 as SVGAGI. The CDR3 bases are TGTGCCAGTACGGGCGGGAGAGTTTATGAGCAGTTCTTC. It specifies CASTGGRVYEQFF.

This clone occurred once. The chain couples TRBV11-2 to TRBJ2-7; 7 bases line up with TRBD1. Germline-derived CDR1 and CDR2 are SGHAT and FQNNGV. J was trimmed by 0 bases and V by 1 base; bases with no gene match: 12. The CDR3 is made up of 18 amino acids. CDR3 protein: CASSLGPTGPYSSYEQYF. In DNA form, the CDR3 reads TGTGCCAGCAGCTTAGGACCGACAGGGCCCTATAGCTCCTACGAGCAGTACTTC.

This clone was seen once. In DNA, the CDR3 is TGCGCCAGCACCCGACCGGGACAAGAATACGAGCAGTACTTC. Its protein product is CASTRPGQEYEQYF. The chain combines TRBV5-1 with TRBJ2-7; tentatively, D is TRBD1 (6 bases). CDR1 SGHRS and CDR2 YFSETQ come from the germline V gene. The CDR3 spans 14 residues. V gave up 6 bases and J gave up 4 bases, with 17 bases separating them. The full variable domain, rest sourced from reference TRBV5-1 and TRBJ2-7, is KAGVTQTPRYLIKTRGQQVTLSCSPISGHRSVSWYQQTPGQGLQFLFEYFSETQRNKGNFPGRFSGRQFSNSRSEMNVSTLELGDSALYLCASTRPGQEYEQYFGPGTRLTVT.

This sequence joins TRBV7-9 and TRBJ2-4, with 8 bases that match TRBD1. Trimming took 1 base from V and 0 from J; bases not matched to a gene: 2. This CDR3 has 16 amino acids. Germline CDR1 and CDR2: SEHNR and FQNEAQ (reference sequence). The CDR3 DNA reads TGTGCCAGCAGCTTAGGCGGGACAGGAGCCAAAAACATTCAGTACTTC. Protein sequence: CASSLGGTGAKNIQYF.